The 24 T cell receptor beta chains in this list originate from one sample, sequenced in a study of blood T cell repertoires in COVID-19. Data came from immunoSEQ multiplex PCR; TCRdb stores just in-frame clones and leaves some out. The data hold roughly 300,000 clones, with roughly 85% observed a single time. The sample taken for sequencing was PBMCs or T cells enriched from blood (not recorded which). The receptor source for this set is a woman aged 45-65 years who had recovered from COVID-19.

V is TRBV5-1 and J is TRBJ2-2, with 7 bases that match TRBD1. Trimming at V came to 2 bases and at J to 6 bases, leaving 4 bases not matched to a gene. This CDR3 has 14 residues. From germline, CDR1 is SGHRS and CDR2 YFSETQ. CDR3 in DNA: TGCGCCAGCAGCTTAAACAGGGGTGCCGGGGAGCTGTTTTTT. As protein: CASSLNRGAGELFF.

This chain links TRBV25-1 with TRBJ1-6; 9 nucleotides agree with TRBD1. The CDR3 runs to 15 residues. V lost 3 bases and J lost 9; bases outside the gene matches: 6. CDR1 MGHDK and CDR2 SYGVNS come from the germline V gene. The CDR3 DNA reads TGTGCCAGCAGTGAGATGGACAGGGGCAGTTCACCCCTCCACTTT. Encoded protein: CASSEMDRGSSPLHF. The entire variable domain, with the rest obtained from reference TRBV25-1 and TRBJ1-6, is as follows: EADIYQTPRYLVIGTGKKITLECSQTMGHDKMYWYQQDPGMELHLIHYSYGVNSTEKGDLSSESTVSRIRTEHFPLTLESARPSHTSQYLCASSEMDRGSSPLHFGNGTRLTVT.

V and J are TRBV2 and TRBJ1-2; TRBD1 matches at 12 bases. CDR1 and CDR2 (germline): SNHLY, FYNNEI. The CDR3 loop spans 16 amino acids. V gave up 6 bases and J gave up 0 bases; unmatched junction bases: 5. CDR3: CASSGTGGATNYGYTF. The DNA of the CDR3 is TGTGCCAGCAGCGGGACAGGGGGCGCGACTAACTATGGCTACACCTTC.

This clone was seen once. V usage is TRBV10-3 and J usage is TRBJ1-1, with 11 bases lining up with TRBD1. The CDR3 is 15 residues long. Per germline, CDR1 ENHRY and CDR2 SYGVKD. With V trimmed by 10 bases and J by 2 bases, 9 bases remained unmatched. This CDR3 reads CATRTGGGDNTEAFF. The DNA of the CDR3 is TGTGCCACCCGGACAGGGGGCGGAGATAACACTGAAGCTTTCTTT.

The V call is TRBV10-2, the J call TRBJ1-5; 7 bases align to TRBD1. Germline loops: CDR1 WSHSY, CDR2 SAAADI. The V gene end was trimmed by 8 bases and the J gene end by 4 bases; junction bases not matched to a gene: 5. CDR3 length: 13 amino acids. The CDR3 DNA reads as TGCGCCAGCGTGGACAGGCAGAATCAGCCCCAGCATTTT. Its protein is CASVDRQNQPQHF.

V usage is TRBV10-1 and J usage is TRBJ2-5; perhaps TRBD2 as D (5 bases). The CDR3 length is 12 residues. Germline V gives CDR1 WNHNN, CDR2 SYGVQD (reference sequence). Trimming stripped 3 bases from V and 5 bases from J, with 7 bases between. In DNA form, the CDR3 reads TGCGCCAGCAGTGAAACGGGGGAGACCCAGTACTTC. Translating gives CASSETGETQYF.

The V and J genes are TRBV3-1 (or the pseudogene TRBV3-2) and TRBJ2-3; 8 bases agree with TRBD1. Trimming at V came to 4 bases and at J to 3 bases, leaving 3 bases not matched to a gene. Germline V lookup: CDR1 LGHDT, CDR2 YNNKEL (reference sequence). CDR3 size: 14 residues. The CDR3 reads CASSLRTGTDTQYF. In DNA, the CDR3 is TGTGCCAGCAGCCTTAGGACAGGGACAGATACGCAGTATTTT.

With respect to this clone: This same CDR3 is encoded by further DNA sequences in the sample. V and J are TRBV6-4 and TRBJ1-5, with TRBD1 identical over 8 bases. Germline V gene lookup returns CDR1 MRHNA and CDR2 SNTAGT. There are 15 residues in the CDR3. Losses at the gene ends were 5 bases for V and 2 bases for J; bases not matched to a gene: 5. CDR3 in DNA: TGTGCCAGCAGTCTAACAGGGGGAGGCAATCAGCCCCAGCATTTT. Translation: CASSLTGGGNQPQHF.

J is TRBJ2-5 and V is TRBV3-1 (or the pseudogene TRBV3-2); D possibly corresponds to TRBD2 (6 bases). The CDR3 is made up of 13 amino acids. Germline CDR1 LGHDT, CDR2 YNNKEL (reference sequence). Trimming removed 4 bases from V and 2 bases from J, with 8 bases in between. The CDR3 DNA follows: TGTGCCAGCAGCCCCCTAGCGCAAGAGACCCAGTACTTC. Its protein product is CASSPLAQETQYF.

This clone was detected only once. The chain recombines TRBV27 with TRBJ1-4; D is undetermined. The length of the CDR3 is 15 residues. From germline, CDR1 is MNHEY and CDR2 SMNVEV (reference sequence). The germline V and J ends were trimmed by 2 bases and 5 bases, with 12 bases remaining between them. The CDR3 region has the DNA TGTGCCAGCAGTTTAGTGGCGGCTGGAAATGAAAAACTGTTTTTT. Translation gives CASSLVAAGNEKLFF.

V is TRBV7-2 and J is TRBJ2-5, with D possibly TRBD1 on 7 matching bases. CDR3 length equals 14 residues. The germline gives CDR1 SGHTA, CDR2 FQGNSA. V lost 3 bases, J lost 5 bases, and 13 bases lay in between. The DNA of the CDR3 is TGTGCCAGCAGCTTTACAGGGGCGGGGGAGACCCAGTACTTC. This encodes CASSFTGAGETQYF.

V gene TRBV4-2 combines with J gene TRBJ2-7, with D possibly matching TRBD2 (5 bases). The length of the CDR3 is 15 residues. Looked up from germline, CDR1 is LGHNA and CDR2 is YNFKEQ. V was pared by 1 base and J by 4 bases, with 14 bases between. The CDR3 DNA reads TGTGCCAGCAGCCAAGGGGTGGAGGTTCGGTACGAGCAGTACTTC. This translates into CASSQGVEVRYEQYF.

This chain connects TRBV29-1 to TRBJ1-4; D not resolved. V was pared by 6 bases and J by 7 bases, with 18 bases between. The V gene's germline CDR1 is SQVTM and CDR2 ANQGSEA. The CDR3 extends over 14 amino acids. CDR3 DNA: TGCAGCGTGGAAAGCGGAAAAGGCGGTGAAAAACTGTTTTTT. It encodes CSVESGKGGEKLFF.

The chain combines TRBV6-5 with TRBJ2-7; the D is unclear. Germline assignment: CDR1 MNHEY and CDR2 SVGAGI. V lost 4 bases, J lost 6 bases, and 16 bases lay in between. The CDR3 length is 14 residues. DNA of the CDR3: TGTGCCAGCAGTTTTTCTTCTAGATTCTCCGAGCAGTACTTC. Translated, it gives CASSFSSRFSEQYF.

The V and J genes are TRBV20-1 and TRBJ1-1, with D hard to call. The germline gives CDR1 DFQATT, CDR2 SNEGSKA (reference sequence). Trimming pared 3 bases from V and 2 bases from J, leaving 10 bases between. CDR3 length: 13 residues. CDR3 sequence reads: CSASGLRNTEAFF. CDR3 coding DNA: TGCAGTGCTAGTGGACTGCGAAACACTGAAGCTTTCTTT.

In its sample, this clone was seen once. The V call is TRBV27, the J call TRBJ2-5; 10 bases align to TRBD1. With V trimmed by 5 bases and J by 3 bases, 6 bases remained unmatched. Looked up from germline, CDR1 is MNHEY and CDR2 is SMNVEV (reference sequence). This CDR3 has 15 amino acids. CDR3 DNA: TGTGCCAGCAGTCCCGGGACAGGGGCGAAAGAGACCCAGTACTTC. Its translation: CASSPGTGAKETQYF.

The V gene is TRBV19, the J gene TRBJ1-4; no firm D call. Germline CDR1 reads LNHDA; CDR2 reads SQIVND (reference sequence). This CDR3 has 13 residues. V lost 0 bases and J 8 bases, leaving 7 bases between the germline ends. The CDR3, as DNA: TGTGCCAGTAGTATAGATAGTCCGGAAAAACTGTTTTTT. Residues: CASSIDSPEKLFF.

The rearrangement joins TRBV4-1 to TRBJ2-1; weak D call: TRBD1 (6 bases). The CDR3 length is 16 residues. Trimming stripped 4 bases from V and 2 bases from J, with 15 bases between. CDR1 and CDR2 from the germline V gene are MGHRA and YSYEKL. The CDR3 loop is CASSRTGNNPYNEQFF. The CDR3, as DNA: TGCGCCAGCAGCCGAACAGGGAATAATCCCTACAATGAGCAGTTCTTC.

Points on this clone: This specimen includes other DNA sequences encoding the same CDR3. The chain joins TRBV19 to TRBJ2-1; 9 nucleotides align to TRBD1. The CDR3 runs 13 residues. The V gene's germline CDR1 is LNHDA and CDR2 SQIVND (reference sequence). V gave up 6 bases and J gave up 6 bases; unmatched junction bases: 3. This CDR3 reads CASSTDRGNEQFF. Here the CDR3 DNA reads TGTGCCAGTAGCACGGACAGGGGCAATGAGCAGTTCTTC.

CDR3 sequence: CASSLINSDSSGNTIYF. CDR3 bases: TGTGCCAGCAGCTTAATAAATTCGGACAGCTCTGGAAACACCATATATTTT. The chain employs TRBV7-6 and TRBJ1-3, with a possible D match to TRBD1 (6 bases). CDR3 length equals 17 residues. Germline assignment: CDR1 SGHVS and CDR2 FNYEAQ. The V and J ends lost 2 bases and 0 bases respectively, with 14 bases between them.

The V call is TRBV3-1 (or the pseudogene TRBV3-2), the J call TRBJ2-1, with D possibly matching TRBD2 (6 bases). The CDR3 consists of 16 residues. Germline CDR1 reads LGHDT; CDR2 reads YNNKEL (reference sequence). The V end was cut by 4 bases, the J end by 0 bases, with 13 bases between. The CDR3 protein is CASSPLAHGSYNEQFF. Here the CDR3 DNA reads TGTGCCAGCAGCCCACTAGCTCACGGCTCCTACAATGAGCAGTTCTTC.

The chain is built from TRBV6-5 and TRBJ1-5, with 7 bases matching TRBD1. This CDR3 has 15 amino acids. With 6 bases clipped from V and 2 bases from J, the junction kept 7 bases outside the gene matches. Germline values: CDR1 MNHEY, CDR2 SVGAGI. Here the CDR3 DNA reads TGTGCCAGCAGAGCACCGGGACAGCGCAATCAGCCCCAGCATTTT. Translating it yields CASRAPGQRNQPQHF.

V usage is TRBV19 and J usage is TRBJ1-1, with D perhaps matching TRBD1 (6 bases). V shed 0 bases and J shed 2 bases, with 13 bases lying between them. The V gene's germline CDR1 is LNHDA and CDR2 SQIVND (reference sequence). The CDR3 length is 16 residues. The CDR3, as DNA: TGTGCCAGTAGTATAGATTCCGGCAGGGGTAACACTGAAGCTTTCTTT. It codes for CASSIDSGRGNTEAFF.

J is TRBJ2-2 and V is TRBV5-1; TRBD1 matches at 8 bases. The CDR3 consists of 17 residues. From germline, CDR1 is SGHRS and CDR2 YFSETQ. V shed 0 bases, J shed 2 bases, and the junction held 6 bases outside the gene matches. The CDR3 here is CASSLGGTGLNTGELFF. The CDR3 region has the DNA TGCGCCAGCAGCTTGGGGGGGACAGGCCTCAACACCGGGGAGCTGTTTTTT.